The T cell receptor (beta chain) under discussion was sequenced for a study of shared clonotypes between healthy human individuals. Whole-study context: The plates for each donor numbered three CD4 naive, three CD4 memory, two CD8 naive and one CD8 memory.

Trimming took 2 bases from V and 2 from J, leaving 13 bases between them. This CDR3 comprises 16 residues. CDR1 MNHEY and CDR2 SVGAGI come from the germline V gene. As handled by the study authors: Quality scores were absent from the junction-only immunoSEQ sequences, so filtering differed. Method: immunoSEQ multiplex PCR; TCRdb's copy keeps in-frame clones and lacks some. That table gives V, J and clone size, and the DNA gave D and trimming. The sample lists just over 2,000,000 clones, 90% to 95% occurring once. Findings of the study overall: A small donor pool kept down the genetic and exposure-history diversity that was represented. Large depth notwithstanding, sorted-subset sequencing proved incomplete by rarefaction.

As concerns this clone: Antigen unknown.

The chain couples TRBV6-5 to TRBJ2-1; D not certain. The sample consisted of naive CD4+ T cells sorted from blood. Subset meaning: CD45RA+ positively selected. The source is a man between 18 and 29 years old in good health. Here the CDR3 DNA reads TGTGCCAGCAGTTACGCGGCGGTCTTTACCTACAATGAGCAGTTCTTC. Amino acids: CASSYAAVFTYNEQFF.